A single sample gave rise to the 10 T cell receptor beta chains below, sequenced in a study of identifying expanded T cells in peripheral blood. Measured with immunoSEQ multiplex PCR; TCRdb has only the in-frame clones, and not every one. The repertoire consists of 95,000 to 100,000 clones, with around 90% occurring once and the leading ten covering roughly 15%. The sequenced sample was blood. The receptors were sampled from a person between 18 and 75 years old in good health.

This chain joins TRBV6-6 and TRBJ2-3; D unresolved. The V end lost 2 bases, the J end lost 1 base, and 7 bases lay between the germline ends. The CDR3 runs 14 residues. Germline CDR1 reads MNHNY; CDR2 reads SVGAGI (reference sequence). The CDR3 DNA follows: TGTGCCAGCAGTTACGTCGGTGGCACAGATACGCAGTATTTT. Residues: CASSYVGGTDTQYF.

The V gene is TRBV30, the J gene TRBJ2-3, with D unclear. Germline-derived CDR1 and CDR2 are GTSNPN and SVGIG (reference sequence). This CDR3 is built from 13 residues. The germline V and J ends were trimmed by 7 bases and 1 base, with 12 bases remaining between them. The chain's CDR3 is CASSGYGTDTQYF. The CDR3 bases are TGTGCCTCCTCAGGTTATGGCACAGATACGCAGTATTTT.

This chain links TRBV6-4 with TRBJ2-5, with a tentative D call TRBD1 (6 bases). The CDR3 loop spans 14 amino acids. Germline V lookup: CDR1 MRHNA, CDR2 SNTAGT. V lost 6 bases to trimming and J lost 0 bases, with 11 bases between them. CDR3 in amino acids: CASRLTGNQETQYF. The CDR3 nucleotides are TGTGCCAGCAGGCTAACAGGGAACCAAGAGACCCAGTACTTC.

The rearrangement links TRBV19 to TRBJ2-1, with TRBD2 identical over 7 bases. Germline CDR1 and CDR2: LNHDA and SQIVND (reference sequence). V gave up 1 base and J gave up 6 bases; unmatched junction bases: 3. The CDR3 runs 14 residues. CDR3 region: CASSIGGGGNEQFF. CDR3 DNA sequence: TGTGCCAGTAGTATAGGTGGGGGGGGCAATGAGCAGTTCTTC.

This sequence joins TRBV6-5 and TRBJ1-6; no firm D call. V was shortened by 5 bases and J by 9 bases, with 17 bases between the two germline ends. Germline lookup yields CDR1 MNHEY and CDR2 SVGAGI. The CDR3 contains 15 residues. This CDR3 reads CASSLTANPFSPLHF. The CDR3 DNA reads as TGTGCCAGCAGTCTAACCGCCAATCCCTTTTCACCCCTCCACTTT.

This CDR3 reads CASSLGLAAMNTGELFF. The CDR3 bases are TGTGCCAGCTCACTCGGACTAGCGGCGATGAACACCGGGGAGCTGTTTTTT. This sequence joins TRBV18 and TRBJ2-2; 10 bases fit TRBD2. Trimming took 4 bases from V and 1 from J; bases not matched to a gene: 6. CDR1 and CDR2 from the germline V gene are KGHSH and LQKENI. The CDR3 is made up of 17 amino acids.

V is TRBV7-2 and J is TRBJ1-1; D remains unclear. The V end was cut by 0 bases, the J end by 3 bases, with 8 bases between. This CDR3 is 14 amino acids long. CDR1 and CDR2 (germline): SGHTA, FQGNSA. The CDR3 is CASSLARGYTEAFF. CDR3 nucleotides: TGTGCCAGCAGCTTAGCGCGAGGGTACACTGAAGCTTTCTTT.

The J gene is TRBJ2-7, the V gene TRBV5-6; TRBD1 or TRBD2 may be the D gene (5 bases each). The CDR3 covers 15 residues. Per the germline V gene, CDR1 is SGHDT and CDR2 is YYEEEE. Trimming shortened V by 7 bases and J by 0 bases, and 17 bases separated the two germline ends. For the CDR3, the DNA is TGTGCCAGCTACTCCGACGAGGGGAGCTCCTACGAGCAGTACTTC. Translating it yields CASYSDEGSSYEQYF.

CDR3 loop: CASSFGRAGLRQFF. Here the CDR3 DNA reads TGTGCCAGCAGCTTCGGGAGGGCCGGTTTAAGACAGTTCTTC. The rearrangement joins TRBV27 to TRBJ2-1; 8 nucleotides match TRBD2. The CDR3 is made up of 14 amino acids. With V trimmed by 6 bases and J by 13 bases, 14 bases remained unmatched. Germline values: CDR1 MNHEY, CDR2 SMNVEV (reference sequence).

CDR3 DNA: TGCGCCAGCAGTGTTGGGGACAGATACACTGAAGCTTTCTTT. This gives the protein CASSVGDRYTEAFF. The V call is TRBV10-1, the J call TRBJ1-1, with 7 bases aligning to TRBD1. This CDR3 has 14 amino acids. Germline V gene data show CDR1 as WNHNN and CDR2 as SYGVQD (reference sequence). V lost 4 bases to trimming and J lost 3 bases; unmatched junction nucleotides: 5.